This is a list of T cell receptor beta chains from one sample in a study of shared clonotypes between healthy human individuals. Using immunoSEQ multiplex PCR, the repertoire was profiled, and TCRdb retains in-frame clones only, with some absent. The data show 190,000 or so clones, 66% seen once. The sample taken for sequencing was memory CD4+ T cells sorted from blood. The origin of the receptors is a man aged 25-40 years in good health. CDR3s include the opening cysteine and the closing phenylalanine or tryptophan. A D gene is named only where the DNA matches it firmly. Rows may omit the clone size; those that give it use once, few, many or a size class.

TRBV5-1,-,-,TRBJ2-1,TGCGCCAGCAGCTTGGCGGCGGGGCCCTACAATGAGCAGTTCTTC,CASSLAAGPYNEQFF
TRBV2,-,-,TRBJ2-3,TGTGCCAGCAGTGCGGGGACCGATACGCAGTATTTT,CASSAGTDTQYF
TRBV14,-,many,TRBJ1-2,TGTGCCAGCAGCCACGGACCTACCTATGGCTACACCTTC,CASSHGPTYGYTF
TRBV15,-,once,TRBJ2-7,TGTGCCACCAGCAGAGAACTAGTTGGCGAGCAGTACTTC,CATSRELVGEQYF
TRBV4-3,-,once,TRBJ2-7,TGCGCCAGCAGCCAACAAGGGGGAGCCTTTTACGAGCAGTACTTC,CASSQQGGAFYEQYF
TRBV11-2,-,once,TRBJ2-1,TGTGCCAGCAGCTTGGGGCGCTACAATGAGCAGTTCTTC,CASSLGRYNEQFF
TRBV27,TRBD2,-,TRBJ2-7,TGTGCCAGCAGTTCCGAGGGAGCGGGAGGGTCAAACTACGAGCAGTACTTC,CASSSEGAGGSNYEQYF
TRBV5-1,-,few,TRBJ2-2,TGCGCCAGCCGTTGGAGTTCGAACACCGGGGAGCTGTTTTTT,CASRWSSNTGELFF
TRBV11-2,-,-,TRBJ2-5,TGTGCCAGCAGCTTAATGGGGAGGGAGACCCAGTACTTC,CASSLMGRETQYF
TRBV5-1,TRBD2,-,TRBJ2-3,TGCGCCAGCAGCTTGTTGACTAGCGGGGTCACAGATACGCAGTATTTT,CASSLLTSGVTDTQYF
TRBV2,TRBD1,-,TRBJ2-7,TGTGCCAGCAACAGGGGGCTCTGGTACGAGCAGTACTTC,CASNRGLWYEQYF
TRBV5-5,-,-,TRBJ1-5,TGTGCCAGCAGCCCTGACACCAACAATCAGCCCCAGCATTTT,CASSPDTNNQPQHF
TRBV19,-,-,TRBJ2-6,TGTGCCAGCCTGACATTCAGCTCTGGGGCCAACGTCCTGACTTTC,CASLTFSSGANVLTF
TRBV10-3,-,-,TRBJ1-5,TGTGCCATCAGTGAGTATAGGGGCGGTCAGCCCCAGCATTTT,CAISEYRGGQPQHF
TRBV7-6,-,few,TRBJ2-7,TGTGCCAGCAGCTTAGCGGGTGGGACCGAGCAGTACTTC,CASSLAGGTEQYF
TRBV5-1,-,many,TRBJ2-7,TGCGCCAGCGGTGAAGGGAGAACCTACGAGCAGTACTTC,CASGEGRTYEQYF
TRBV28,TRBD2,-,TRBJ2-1,TGTGCCAGCAGTTTTTCTAGCGGGAGTATCTCCTACAATGAGCAGTTCTTC,CASSFSSGSISYNEQFF
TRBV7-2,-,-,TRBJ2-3,TGTGCCAGCAGCCCGCCGTCAGATACGCAGTATTTT,CASSPPSDTQYF
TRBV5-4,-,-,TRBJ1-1,TGTGCCAGCAGCCTTGGGGGCGCCGACACTGAAGCTTTCTTT,CASSLGGADTEAFF
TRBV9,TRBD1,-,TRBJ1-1,TGTGCCAGCAGCGTAGCGGGACAGTCGAACACTGAAGCTTTCTTT,CASSVAGQSNTEAFF
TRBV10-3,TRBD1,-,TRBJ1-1,TGTGCCATCAGTGACCTACAGGGGAGAATGCCTGAAGCTTTCTTT,CAISDLQGRMPEAFF
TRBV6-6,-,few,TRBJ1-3,TGTGCCAGCACGACACAGGGAGTGGGAAACACCATATATTTT,CASTTQGVGNTIYF
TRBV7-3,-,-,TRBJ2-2,TGTGCCAGCAGCCCTTCCGGGACTTTTAACACCGGGGAGCTGTTTTTT,CASSPSGTFNTGELFF
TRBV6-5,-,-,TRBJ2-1,TGTGCCAGCAGAAACAAAGGTGTGACTTATGAGCAGTTCTTC,CASRNKGVTYEQFF
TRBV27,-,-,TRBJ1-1,TGTGCCAGCAGTTTATGGGCAGGAGTAGGGTCTGAAGCTTTCTTT,CASSLWAGVGSEAFF
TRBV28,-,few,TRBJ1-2,TGTGCCAGCAGCCCCGGGACTACTAACTATGGCTACACCTTC,CASSPGTTNYGYTF
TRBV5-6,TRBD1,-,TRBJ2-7,TGTGCCAGCAGCTTGAAGGACAGGTACGAGCAGTACTTC,CASSLKDRYEQYF
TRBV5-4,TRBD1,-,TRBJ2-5,TGTGCCAGCAGCTTAATATTCGGACAGGGTATAACCCAGTACTTC,CASSLIFGQGITQYF
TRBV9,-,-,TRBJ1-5,TGTGCCAGCAGGAGGCGGTGGAGCAATCAGCCCCAGCATTTT,CASRRRWSNQPQHF
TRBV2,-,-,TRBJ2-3,TGTGCCAGCAGTGAGGGTCGCGGGAGCACAGATACGCAGTATTTT,CASSEGRGSTDTQYF
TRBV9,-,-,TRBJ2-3,TGTGCCAGCAGCGTTGGTGCCTTGAGCACAGATACGCAGTATTTT,CASSVGALSTDTQYF
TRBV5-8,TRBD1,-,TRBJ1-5,TGTGCCAGCAGCTTGGCACCGGGACAGGGAGTATCGAATCAGCCCCAGCATTTT,CASSLAPGQGVSNQPQHF
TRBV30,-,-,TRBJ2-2,TGTGCCTGGAGTGCTCCAGCCACGAACACCGGGGAGCTGTTTTTT,CAWSAPATNTGELFF
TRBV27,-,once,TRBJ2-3,TGTGCCAGCAGTGACTCTCGCCTAGAGCCAGATACGCAGTATTTT,CASSDSRLEPDTQYF
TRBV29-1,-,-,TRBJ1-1,TGCAGCGTTGAAGGTTGGGTAGGGGGTGGACTAACGAACACTGAAGCTTTCTTT,CSVEGWVGGGLTNTEAFF
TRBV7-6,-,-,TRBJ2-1,TGTGCCAGCAGCATCGCCGGAGCCTACAATGAGCAGTTCTTC,CASSIAGAYNEQFF
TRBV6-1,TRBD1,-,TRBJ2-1,TGTGCCAGCAGGGACAGGGTCAATGAGCAGTTCTTC,CASRDRVNEQFF
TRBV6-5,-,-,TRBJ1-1,TGTGCCAGCAGGAACGACGGGAACACTGAAGCTTTCTTT,CASRNDGNTEAFF
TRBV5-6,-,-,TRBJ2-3,TGTGCCAGCAGCTTGGGGTGGAGAGGTATCTTTACTAGCACAGATACGCAGTATTTT,CASSLGWRGIFTSTDTQYF
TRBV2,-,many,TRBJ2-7,TGTGCCAGCTTCCAGGGAAACTACGAGCAGTACTTC,CASFQGNYEQYF
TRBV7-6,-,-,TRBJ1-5,TGTGCCAGAGGAAACTCGGGGAAAAGCAATCAGCCCCAGCATTTT,CARGNSGKSNQPQHF
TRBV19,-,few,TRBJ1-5,TGTGCCAGTAGTAGGGGCCTTAGCAATCAGCCCCAGCATTTT,CASSRGLSNQPQHF
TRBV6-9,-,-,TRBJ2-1,TGTGCCAGCAGCTCCACTGGCGGCTCCTACAATGAGCAGTTCTTC,CASSSTGGSYNEQFF
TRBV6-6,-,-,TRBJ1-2,TGTGCCAGCAGTTACGGCGGTAACTATGGCTACACCTTC,CASSYGGNYGYTF
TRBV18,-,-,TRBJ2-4,TGTGCCAGCTCACCCCCGGGACAAAACATTCAGTACTTC,CASSPPGQNIQYF
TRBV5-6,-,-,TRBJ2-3,TGTGCCAGCAGCCCGACAATTCCCACAGATACGCAGTATTTT,CASSPTIPTDTQYF
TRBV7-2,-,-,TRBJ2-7,TGTGCCAGCAGCTTTTCCGGGACCGACAGCGAGCAGTACTTC,CASSFSGTDSEQYF
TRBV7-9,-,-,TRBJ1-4,TGTGCCAGCAGCTTATGGCAGTCTAATGAAAAACTGTTTTTT,CASSLWQSNEKLFF
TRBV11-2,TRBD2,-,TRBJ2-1,TGTGCCAGCAGCTTAGAGAGCGGGAGGGCCTACAATGAGCAGTTCTTC,CASSLESGRAYNEQFF
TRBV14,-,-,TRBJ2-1,TGTGCCAGCAGCCAAGATCGAAAAACGGACTATACCCCATATGAGCAGTTCTTC,CASSQDRKTDYTPYEQFF
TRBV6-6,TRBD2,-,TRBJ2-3,TGTGCCAGCAGTTACCGCCGAGGGAGGGGCACAGATACGCAGTATTTT,CASSYRRGRGTDTQYF
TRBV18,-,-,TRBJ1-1,TGTGCCAGCTCGCAAATACAGGGCACGCAACGGGACACTGAAGCTTTCTTT,CASSQIQGTQRDTEAFF
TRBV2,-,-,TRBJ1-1,TGTGCCAGCACCGAAAGTCCAAGGGGTGAAGCTTTCTTT,CASTESPRGEAFF
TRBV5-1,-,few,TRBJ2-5,TGCGCCAGCAGCTACGAGGGGCAAGAGACCCAGTACTTC,CASSYEGQETQYF
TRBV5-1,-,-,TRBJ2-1,TGCGCCAGCAGCTTCCGGGCCGGCGAGGGCAATGAGCAGTTCTTC,CASSFRAGEGNEQFF
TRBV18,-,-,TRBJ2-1,TGTGCCAGCTCAGACAATACCGTTAGCTCCTACAATGAGCAGTTCTTC,CASSDNTVSSYNEQFF
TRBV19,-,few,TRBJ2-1,TGTGCCAGTAGTATTCGGGGGGCGGAGGGGAATGAGCAGTTCTTC,CASSIRGAEGNEQFF
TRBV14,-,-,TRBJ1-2,TGTGCCAGCAGCCAAGGCGGGGTTCGGTATGGCTACACCTTC,CASSQGGVRYGYTF
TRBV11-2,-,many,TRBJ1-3,TGTGCCAGCAGGGACAGCGGAGGGACTGGAAACACCATATATTTT,CASRDSGGTGNTIYF